What follows are 11 T cell receptor beta chains derived from one specimen sequenced in a study of blood T cell repertoires in COVID-19. Sequencing was performed with immunoSEQ multiplex PCR; in TCRdb, only in-frame clones are kept and a portion is missing. The repertoire holds about 260,000 clones, around 90% seen once, with about 4.1% in the top ten. The sequencing sample was made of peripheral blood. The source of these receptors is a man between 60 and 75 years old who had recovered from COVID-19.

The chain has TRBV27 and TRBJ1-4, with 8 bases matching TRBD1. V was clipped by 5 bases and J by 8 bases; unmatched bases: 7. The CDR3 has 14 amino acids. CDR1 and CDR2 (germline): MNHEY, SMNVEV (reference sequence). The CDR3 DNA sequence: TGTGCCAGCAGTAGCGGACAGGGTTGGGAAAAACTGTTTTTT. Amino acids: CASSSGQGWEKLFF.

The chain uses TRBV7-3 and TRBJ1-2; D gene ambiguous. This CDR3 is 13 amino acids long. The V end was cut by 5 bases, the J end by 4 bases, with 11 bases between. Germline CDR1 SGHTA, CDR2 FQGTGA. CDR3 DNA: TGTGCCAGCAGCCCCTCTGGGAGCTATGGCTACACCTTC. Protein product: CASSPSGSYGYTF. Together with reference TRBV7-3 and TRBJ1-2, the CDR3 gives the full variable domain: GAGVSQTPSNKVTEKGKYVELRCDPISGHTALYWYRQSLGQGPEFLIYFQGTGAADDSGLPNDRFFAVRPEGSVSTLKIQRTERGDSAVYLCASSPSGSYGYTFGSGTRLTVV.

This chain uses TRBV18 with TRBJ1-6; 9 nucleotides match TRBD1. V lost 6 bases, J lost 7 bases, and 10 bases stayed unmatched. CDR1 and CDR2 from the germline V gene are KGHSH and LQKENI. This CDR3 has 16 residues. The CDR3 nucleotides are TGTGCCAGCTCTTTCTTACAGGGGGCAGAGAATTCACCCCTCCACTTT. The encoded protein is CASSFLQGAENSPLHF. The complete variable domain, with remaining parts taken from reference TRBV18 and TRBJ1-6, reads NAGVMQNPRHLVRRRGQEARLRCSPMKGHSHVYWYRQLPEEGLKFMVYLQKENIIDESGMPKERFSAEFPKEGPSILRIQQVVRGDSAAYFCASSFLQGAENSPLHFGNGTRLTVT.

The chain is built from TRBV4-1 and TRBJ1-3; D may be TRBD1 (6 bases). Trimming shortened V by 0 bases and J by 8 bases, and 14 bases separated the two germline ends. The CDR3 covers 15 residues. CDR1 and CDR2 from the germline V gene are MGHRA and YSYEKL. The CDR3 sequence: CASSQDKGERYTIYF. In DNA, the CDR3 is TGCGCCAGCAGCCAAGATAAGGGGGAAAGATACACCATATATTTT.

This sequence joins TRBV2 and TRBJ2-1, with D maybe TRBD1 (5 bases). CDR3 length equals 14 residues. V lost 3 bases, J lost 0 bases, and 6 bases lay in between. Germline CDR1 is SNHLY and CDR2 is FYNNEI. The CDR3 loop reads CASSEGLSYNEQFF. In DNA, the CDR3 is TGTGCCAGCAGTGAGGGGCTCTCCTACAATGAGCAGTTCTTC.

The rearrangement joins TRBV10-3 to TRBJ2-7; TRBD1 agrees at 10 bases. V gave up 6 bases and J gave up 5 bases; unmatched junction bases: 7. The CDR3 covers 14 residues. Germline values: CDR1 ENHRY, CDR2 SYGVKD. The CDR3 DNA sequence: TGTGCCATCAGCAGGACAGGGGGTAATAACGAGCAGTACTTC. Amino acids: CAISRTGGNNEQYF.

The chain joins TRBV6-2 or TRBV6-3 to TRBJ2-5, with D hard to call. Per germline, CDR1 MNHEY and CDR2 SVGEGT. This CDR3 is 14 amino acids long. Trimming cost V 6 bases and J 5 bases, with 16 bases left between them. The CDR3 nucleotides are TGTGCCAGCAGCCTCCCTTTGATCGGGGAGACCCAGTACTTC. Translation: CASSLPLIGETQYF.

The rearrangement uses TRBV6-5 and TRBJ1-5; D perhaps matches TRBD1 (6 bases). Germline loops: CDR1 MNHEY, CDR2 SVGAGI. V shed 7 bases and J shed 3 bases, with 13 bases lying between them. This CDR3 contains 14 residues. The CDR3 DNA follows: TGTGCCAGCAACCTGGGGGGGCCCAATCAGCCCCAGCATTTT. Translated, it gives CASNLGGPNQPQHF.

CDR3 in DNA: TGCGCCAGTAGCCTAAACAGGGGGAGCGCACTCTCTGGGGCCAACGTCCTGACTTTC. Its translation is CASSLNRGSALSGANVLTF. The genes are TRBV5-1 and TRBJ2-6, with TRBD1 matching 8 bases. The germline V gene encodes CDR1 SGHRS and CDR2 YFSETQ. V was clipped by 8 bases and J by 0 bases; unmatched bases: 16. The CDR3 consists of 19 residues.

This chain joins TRBV9 and TRBJ2-7; weak D call: TRBD2 (5 bases). Germline V gives CDR1 SGDLS, CDR2 YYNGEE. The CDR3 totals 15 residues. Trimming took 0 bases from V and 3 from J, leaving 13 bases between them. The CDR3 region has the DNA TGTGCCAGCAGCGTAGCGGGAACGGAAGACTACGAGCAGTACTTC. Protein sequence: CASSVAGTEDYEQYF.

The chain joins TRBV6-5 to TRBJ1-4, with D unresolved. Per germline, CDR1 MNHEY and CDR2 SVGAGI. The length of the CDR3 is 16 residues. V lost 2 bases to trimming and J lost 8 bases, with 18 bases between them. CDR3 bases: TGTGCCAGCAGTTACGAGTCGGGAGGGATTAGGGAAAAACTGTTTTTT. Encoded protein: CASSYESGGIREKLFF.